This T cell receptor (beta chain) was recorded in a study of cytomegalovirus exposure and HLA in healthy donors. Study-wide background: The same platform was used for the 130 or so validation repertoires as for the roughly 670 first-cohort repertoires, as reported in a later analysis. The study's findings and limits: That first-cohort TCR clusters tended to co-occur in the roughly 110 validation repertoires was found in a later analysis. The listing of 150 to 200 TCR beta chains classed them as cytomegalovirus-associated.

Generated by immunoSEQ multiplex PCR, the TCRdb table keeps only in-frame clones and is missing some. The table lists tens of thousands of clones, 84% of them singletons. The CDR3 has 17 amino acids. CDR1 is MGHRA, CDR2 YSYEKL, per germline. The trim removed 4 bases at V and 0 bases at J, leaving 10 bases unmatched. The donors were members of the validation cohort, which comprised about 120 subjects and was separate from the first cohort of roughly 700 subjects. Worth noting for this clone: Its target is unknown.

The TCR originated in a woman aged 18-29 years in good health and CMV-seropositive. The specimen sequenced was PBMCs. The chain employs TRBV4-1 and TRBJ2-5; 8 bases fit TRBD1. The chain's CDR3 is CASSRQGAGWDQETQYF. The CDR3 DNA reads TGCGCCAGCAGCCGTCAGGGGGCAGGGTGGGACCAAGAGACCCAGTACTTC.